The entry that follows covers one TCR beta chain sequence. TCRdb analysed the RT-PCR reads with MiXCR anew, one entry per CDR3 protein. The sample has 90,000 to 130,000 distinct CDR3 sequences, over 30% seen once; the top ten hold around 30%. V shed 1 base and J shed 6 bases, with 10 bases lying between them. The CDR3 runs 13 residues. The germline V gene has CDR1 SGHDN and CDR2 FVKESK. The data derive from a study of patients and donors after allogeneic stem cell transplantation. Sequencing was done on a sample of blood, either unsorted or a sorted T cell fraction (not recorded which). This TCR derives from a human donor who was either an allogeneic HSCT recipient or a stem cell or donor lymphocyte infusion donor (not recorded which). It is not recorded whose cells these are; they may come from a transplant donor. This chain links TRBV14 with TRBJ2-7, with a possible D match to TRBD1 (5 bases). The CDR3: CASSQGLGAEQYF. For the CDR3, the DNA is TGTGCCAGCAGCCAAGGGCTTGGGGCCGAGCAGTACTTC.